This TCR beta chain was obtained from a study of shared clonotypes between healthy human individuals. Naive CD8 cells comprised CD45RO-negative, CCR7-positively selected cells, excluding terminally differentiated effector memory CD45RA+ cells. CDR1 SEHNR and CDR2 FQNEAQ come from the germline V gene (reference sequence). The CDR3 totals 18 residues. Trimming at V came to 2 bases and at J to 4 bases, leaving 13 bases not matched to a gene. The assay was immunoSEQ multiplex PCR, and TCRdb's table has in-frame clones only and misses some. This sample has about 580,000 clones, with about 98% found just once.

This TCR derives from a man aged 30-40 years in good health. Sequencing was done on a sample of naive CD8+ T cells sorted from blood. The V gene is TRBV7-9, the J gene TRBJ2-1, with TRBD1 matching over 8 bases. For the CDR3, the DNA is TGTGCCAGCAGCTTAAGCAGGGGGCTTCTACTTGATTACAATGAGCAGTTCTTC. This translates into CASSLSRGLLLDYNEQFF.